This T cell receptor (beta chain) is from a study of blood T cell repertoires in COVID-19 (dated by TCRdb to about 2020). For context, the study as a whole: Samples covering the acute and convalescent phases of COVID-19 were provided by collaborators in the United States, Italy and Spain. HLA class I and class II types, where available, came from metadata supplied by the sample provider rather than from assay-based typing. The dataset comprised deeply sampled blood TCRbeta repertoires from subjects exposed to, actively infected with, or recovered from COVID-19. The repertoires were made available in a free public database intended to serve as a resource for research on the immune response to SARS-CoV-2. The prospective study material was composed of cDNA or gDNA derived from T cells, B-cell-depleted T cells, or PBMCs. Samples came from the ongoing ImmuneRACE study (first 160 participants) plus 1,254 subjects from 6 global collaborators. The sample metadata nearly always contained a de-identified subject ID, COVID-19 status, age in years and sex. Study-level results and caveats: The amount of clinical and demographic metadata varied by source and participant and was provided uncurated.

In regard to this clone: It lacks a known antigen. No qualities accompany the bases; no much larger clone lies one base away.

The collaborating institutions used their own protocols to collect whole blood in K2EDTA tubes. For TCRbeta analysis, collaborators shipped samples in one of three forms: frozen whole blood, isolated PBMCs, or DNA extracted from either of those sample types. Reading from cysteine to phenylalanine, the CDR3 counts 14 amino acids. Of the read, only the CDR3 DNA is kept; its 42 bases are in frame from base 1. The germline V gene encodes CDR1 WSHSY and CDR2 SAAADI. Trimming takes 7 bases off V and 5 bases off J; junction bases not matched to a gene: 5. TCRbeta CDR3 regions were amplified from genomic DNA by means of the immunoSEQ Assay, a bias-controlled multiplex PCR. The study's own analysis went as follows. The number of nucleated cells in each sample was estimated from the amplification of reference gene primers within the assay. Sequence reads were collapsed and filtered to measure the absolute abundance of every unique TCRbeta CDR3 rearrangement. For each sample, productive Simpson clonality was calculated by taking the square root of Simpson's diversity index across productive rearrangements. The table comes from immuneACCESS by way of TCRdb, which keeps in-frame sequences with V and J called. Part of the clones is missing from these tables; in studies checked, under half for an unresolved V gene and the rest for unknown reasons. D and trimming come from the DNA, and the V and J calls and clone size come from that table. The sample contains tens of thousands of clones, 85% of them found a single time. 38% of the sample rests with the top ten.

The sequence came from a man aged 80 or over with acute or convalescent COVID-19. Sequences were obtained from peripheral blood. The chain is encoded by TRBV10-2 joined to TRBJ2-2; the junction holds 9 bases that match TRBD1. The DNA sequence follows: TGCGCCAGCAATACAGGGGGCGCTACCGGGGAGCTGTTTTTT. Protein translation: CASNTGGATGELFF.